This T cell receptor (beta chain) is from a study of blood T cell repertoires in COVID-19 (TCRdb year 2020). For the wider study: The collaborator samples originated in the United States, Italy and Spain and spanned the acute and convalescent phases of COVID-19. A de-identified subject ID, COVID-19 status, age in years and sex were almost always included in the sample metadata. The material from the prospective study consisted of cDNA or gDNA derived from T cells, B-cell-depleted T cells, or PBMCs. Samples came from the ongoing ImmuneRACE study (first 160 participants) plus 1,254 subjects from 6 global collaborators. A freely available public database, intended as a resource for researchers studying the immune response to SARS-CoV-2, is where the repertoires were released. Where available, HLA class I and class II types were taken from metadata supplied by the sample provider and were not determined by assay-based typing. The dataset comprised deeply sampled blood TCRbeta repertoires from subjects exposed to, actively infected with, or recovered from COVID-19.

Concerning this clone itself: Its antigen remains unidentified. Nothing much larger sits one base from this clone, and base qualities are not available.

Enrolling through a virtual design, the prospective study's participants ranged in age from roughly 18 to 100 years and lived across 24 United States geographic areas. In the prospective study, cohorts were assigned on the basis of participant-reported clinical history obtained from a screening survey and a study questionnaire. For ImmuneRACE Cohort 3, a participant was defined as recovered based on two consecutive negative NP/OP PCR tests, clearance by a healthcare professional, or resolution of symptoms. Mobile phlebotomists in the prospective study collected whole blood, serum and a nasopharyngeal or oropharyngeal swab from every participant. Prospective study participants could optionally give additional blood draws and questionnaires over an approximately 2-month period. Prospective study blood samples were shipped either frozen or at room temperature before DNA extraction. Overall study outcomes, separate from this receptor: How much clinical and demographic metadata was included differed by source and by participant, and the metadata was provided uncurated.

Via the germline V gene (reference sequence), CDR1 is LNHDA and CDR2 SQIVND. The CDR3 spans 14 residues, from the cysteine through the phenylalanine. Only CDR3 DNA is held: 42 bases, read in frame from base 1. Unmatched junction bases come to 5, with V trimmed by 3 bases and J by 8 bases. The immunoSEQ Assay, a bias-controlled multiplex PCR, was used to amplify TCRbeta CDR3 regions from genomic DNA. For the original study's pipeline: The number of nucleated cells in each sample was estimated by amplification of reference gene primers within the assay. Sequence reads were collapsed and filtered to measure the absolute abundance of every unique TCRbeta CDR3 rearrangement. For each sample, productive Simpson clonality was calculated by taking the square root of Simpson's diversity index across productive rearrangements. Drawn from immuneACCESS, this table holds only the in-frame rearrangements with V and J called that TCRdb kept. Clones are partly lost; checked studies trace under half to an unresolved V gene and leave the rest unexplained. V, J and clone size are taken as reported in that table, and D and trimming were inferred from the DNA itself. Present in this sample are roughly 400,000 clones, around 91% of which were seen just once. 0.95% to 1.2% of the sample is taken by the ten largest.

The sequencing sample was made of PBMCs or T cells enriched from blood (not recorded which). This TCR derives from a man between 25 and 39 years old who had recovered from COVID-19. The receptor chain draws on TRBV19 and TRBJ2-4; 9 junctional bases match TRBD1. The CDR3 here reads CASSMWDREYIQYF. At the DNA level, the sequence is TGTGCCAGTAGTATGTGGGACAGGGAGTACATTCAGTACTTC.